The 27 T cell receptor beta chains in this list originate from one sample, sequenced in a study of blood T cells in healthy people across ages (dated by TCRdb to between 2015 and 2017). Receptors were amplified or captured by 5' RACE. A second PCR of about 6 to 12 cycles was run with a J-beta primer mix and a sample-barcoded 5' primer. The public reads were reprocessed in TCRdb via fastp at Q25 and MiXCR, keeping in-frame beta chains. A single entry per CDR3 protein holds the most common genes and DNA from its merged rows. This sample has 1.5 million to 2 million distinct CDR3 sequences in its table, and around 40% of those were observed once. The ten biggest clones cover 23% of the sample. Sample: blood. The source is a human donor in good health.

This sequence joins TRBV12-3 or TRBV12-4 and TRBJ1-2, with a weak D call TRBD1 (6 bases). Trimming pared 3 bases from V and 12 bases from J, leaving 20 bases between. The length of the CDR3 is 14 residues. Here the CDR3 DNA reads TGTGCCAGCAGTTTCGGCAGGGGTTTGTACGGCAACACCTTC. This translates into CASSFGRGLYGNTF.

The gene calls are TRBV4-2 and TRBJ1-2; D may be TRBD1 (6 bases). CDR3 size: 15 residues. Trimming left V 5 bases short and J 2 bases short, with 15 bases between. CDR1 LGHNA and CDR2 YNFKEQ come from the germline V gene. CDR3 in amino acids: CASSFSGERNYGYTF. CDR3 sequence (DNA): TGTGCCAGCAGCTTTTCAGGGGAAAGGAACTATGGCTACACCTTC.

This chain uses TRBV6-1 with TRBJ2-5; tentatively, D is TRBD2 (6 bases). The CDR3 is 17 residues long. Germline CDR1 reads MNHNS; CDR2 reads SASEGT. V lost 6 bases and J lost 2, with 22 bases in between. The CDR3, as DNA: TGTGCCAGCAGCCGTTTGGGGTCGGGGGAAGCGCAAGAGACCCAGTACTTC. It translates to CASSRLGSGEAQETQYF.

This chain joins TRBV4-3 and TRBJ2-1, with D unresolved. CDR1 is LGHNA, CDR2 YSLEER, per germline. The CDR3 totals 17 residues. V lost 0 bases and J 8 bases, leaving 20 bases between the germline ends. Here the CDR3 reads CASSQDLGPLGPDEQFF. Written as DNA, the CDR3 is TGCGCCAGCAGCCAAGATTTAGGGCCGTTAGGGCCCGATGAGCAGTTCTTC.

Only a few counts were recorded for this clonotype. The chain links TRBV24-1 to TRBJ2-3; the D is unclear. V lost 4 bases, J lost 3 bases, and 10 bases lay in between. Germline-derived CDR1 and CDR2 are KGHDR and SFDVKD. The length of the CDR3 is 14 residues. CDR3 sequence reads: CATSDPPQTDTQYF. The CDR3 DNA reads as TGTGCCACCAGTGACCCCCCCCAGACAGATACGCAGTATTTT.

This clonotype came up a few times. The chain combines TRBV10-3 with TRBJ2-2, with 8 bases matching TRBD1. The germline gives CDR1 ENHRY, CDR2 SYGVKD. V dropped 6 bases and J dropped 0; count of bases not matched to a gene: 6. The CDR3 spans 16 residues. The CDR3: CAIRLNRGSNTGELFF. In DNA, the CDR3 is TGTGCCATCAGACTAAACAGGGGGTCGAACACCGGGGAGCTGTTTTTT.

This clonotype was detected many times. CDR3 loop: CASSLEDFGYTF. CDR3 coding DNA: TGTGCCAGCAGCTTAGAGGATTTTGGCTACACCTTC. This chain uses TRBV7-9 with TRBJ1-2; D ambiguous. Germline lookup yields CDR1 SEHNR and CDR2 FQNEAQ (reference sequence). V lost 1 base and J 7 bases, leaving 7 bases between the germline ends. This CDR3 is 12 amino acids long.

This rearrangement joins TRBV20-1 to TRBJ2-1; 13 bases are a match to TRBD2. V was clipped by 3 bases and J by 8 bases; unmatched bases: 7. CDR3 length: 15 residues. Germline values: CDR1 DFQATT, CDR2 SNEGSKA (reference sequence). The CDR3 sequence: CSARTSGGPRDEQFF. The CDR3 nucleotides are TGCAGTGCTAGGACTAGCGGGGGGCCTCGCGATGAGCAGTTCTTC.

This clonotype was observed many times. The CDR3 DNA is TGCGCCAGCAGCTTGGGGGACAGGTCGTACGAGCAGTACTTC. Translating gives CASSLGDRSYEQYF. V usage is TRBV5-1 and J usage is TRBJ2-7; 8 bases fit TRBD1. The CDR3 is 14 residues long. Trimming removed 0 bases from V and 4 bases from J; junction bases left unmatched: 3. The germline gives CDR1 SGHRS, CDR2 YFSETQ.

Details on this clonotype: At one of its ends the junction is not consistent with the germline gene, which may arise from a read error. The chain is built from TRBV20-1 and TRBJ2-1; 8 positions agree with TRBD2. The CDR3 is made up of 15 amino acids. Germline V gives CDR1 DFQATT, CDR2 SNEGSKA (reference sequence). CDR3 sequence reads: CGAPVAGTNQNEQFF. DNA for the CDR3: TGCGGTGCTCCCGTAGCGGGGACTAACCAAAATGAGCAGTTCTTC.

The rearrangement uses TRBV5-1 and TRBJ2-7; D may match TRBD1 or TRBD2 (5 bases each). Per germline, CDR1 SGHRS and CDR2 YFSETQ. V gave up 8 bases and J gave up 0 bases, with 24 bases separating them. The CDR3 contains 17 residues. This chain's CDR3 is CARTEGSTYNFSYEQYF. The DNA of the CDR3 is TGCGCCAGGACAGAGGGGTCCACTTATAACTTCTCCTACGAGCAGTACTTC.

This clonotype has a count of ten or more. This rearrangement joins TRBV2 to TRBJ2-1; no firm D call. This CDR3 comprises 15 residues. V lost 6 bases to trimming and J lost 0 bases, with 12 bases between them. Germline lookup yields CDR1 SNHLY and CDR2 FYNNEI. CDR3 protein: CASSLRSSSYNEQFF. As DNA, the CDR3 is TGTGCCAGCAGCCTAAGGAGTAGCTCCTACAATGAGCAGTTCTTC.

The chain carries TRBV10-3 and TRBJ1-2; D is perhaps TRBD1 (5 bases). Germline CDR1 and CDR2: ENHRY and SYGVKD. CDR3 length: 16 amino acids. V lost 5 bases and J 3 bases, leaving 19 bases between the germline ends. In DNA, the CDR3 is TGTGCCATCAGTCGGGGGATTCAATCAGTAGACTATGGCTACACCTTC. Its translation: CAISRGIQSVDYGYTF.

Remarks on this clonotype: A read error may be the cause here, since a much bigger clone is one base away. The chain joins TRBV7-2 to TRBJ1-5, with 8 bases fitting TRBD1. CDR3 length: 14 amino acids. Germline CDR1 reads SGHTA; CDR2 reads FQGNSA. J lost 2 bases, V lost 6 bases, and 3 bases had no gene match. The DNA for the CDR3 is TGTGCCAGCAGACAGACAGGGGGCAATCAGCCCCAGCATTTT. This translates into CASRQTGGNQPQHF.

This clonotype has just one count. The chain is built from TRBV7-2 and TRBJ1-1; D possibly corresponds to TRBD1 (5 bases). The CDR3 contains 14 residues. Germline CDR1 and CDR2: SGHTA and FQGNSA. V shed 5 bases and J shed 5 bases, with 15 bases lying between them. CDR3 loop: CASSPGRRTTEAFF. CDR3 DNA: TGTGCCAGCAGCCCTGGGCGACGGACAACTGAAGCTTTCTTT.

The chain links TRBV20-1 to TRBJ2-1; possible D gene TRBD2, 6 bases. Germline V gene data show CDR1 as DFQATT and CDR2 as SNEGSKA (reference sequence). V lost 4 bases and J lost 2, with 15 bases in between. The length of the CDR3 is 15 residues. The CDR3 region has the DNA TGCAGTGCTATCAAACGGGGGAGCCCCTACAATGAGCAGTTCTTC. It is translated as CSAIKRGSPYNEQFF.

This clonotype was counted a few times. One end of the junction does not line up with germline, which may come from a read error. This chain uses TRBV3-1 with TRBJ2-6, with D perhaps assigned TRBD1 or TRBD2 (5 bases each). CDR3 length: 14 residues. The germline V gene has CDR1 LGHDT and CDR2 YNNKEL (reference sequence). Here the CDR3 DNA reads TGTGCCAGCAGCCAATCAGCCGGGGCCAACGCCCTGACTTTC. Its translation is CASSQSAGANALTF.

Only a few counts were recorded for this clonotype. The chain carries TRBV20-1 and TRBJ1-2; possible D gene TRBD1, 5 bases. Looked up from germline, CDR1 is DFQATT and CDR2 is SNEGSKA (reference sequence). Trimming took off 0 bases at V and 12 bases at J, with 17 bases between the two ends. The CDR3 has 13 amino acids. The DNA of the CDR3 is TGCAGTGCTAGAGATAGGACCCAGGGCGGAGACACCTTC. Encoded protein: CSARDRTQGGDTF.

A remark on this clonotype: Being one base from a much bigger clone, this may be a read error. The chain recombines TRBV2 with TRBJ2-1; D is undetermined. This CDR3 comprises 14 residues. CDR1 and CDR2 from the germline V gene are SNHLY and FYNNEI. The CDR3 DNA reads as TGTGCCAGCAGTGATCAGGTGCTAGACAATGGGCAGTTCTTC. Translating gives CASSDQVLDNGQFF.

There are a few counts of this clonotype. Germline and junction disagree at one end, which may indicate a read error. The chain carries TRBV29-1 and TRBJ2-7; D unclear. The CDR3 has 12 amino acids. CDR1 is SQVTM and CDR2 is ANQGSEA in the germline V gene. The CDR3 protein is CGVRLWPYEQYF. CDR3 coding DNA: TGCGGCGTCCGACTGTGGCCCTACGAGCAGTACTTC.

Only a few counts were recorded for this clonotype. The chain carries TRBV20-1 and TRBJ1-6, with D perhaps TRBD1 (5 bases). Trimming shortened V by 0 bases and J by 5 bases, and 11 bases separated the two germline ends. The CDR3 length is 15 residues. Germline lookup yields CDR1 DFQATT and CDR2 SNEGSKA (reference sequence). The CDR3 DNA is TGCAGTGCTAGAGAATCGGGACGAGATAATTCACCCCTCCACTTT. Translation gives CSARESGRDNSPLHF.

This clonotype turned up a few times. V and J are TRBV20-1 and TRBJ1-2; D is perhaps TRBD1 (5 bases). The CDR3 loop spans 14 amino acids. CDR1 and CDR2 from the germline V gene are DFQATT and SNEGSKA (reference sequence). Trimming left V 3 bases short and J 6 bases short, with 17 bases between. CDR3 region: CSARLQGEGHGYTF. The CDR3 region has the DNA TGCAGTGCTAGGCTTCAGGGTGAAGGTCATGGCTACACCTTC.

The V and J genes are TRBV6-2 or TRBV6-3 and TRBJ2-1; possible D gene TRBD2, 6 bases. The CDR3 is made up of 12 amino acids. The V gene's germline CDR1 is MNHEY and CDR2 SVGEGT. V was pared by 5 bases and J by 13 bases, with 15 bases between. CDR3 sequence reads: CASSPLGGVQFF. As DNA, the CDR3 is TGTGCCAGCAGTCCCTTGGGGGGAGTTCAGTTCTTC.

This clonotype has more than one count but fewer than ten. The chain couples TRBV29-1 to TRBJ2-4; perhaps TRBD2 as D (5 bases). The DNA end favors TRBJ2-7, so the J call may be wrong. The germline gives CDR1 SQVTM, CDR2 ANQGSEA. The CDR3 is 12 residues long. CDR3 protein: CSAEFGDYEQYF. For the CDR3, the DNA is TGCAGCGCCGAATTCGGGGACTACGAGCAGTACTTC.

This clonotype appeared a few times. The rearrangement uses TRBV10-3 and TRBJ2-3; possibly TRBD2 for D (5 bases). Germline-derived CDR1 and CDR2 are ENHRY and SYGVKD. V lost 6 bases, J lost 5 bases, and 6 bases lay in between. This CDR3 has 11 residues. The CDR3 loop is CAIREGDTQYF. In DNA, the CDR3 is TGTGCCATCAGAGAGGGAGATACGCAGTATTTT.

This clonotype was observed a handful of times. The CDR3 region is CASSLSGTTNEKLFF. The CDR3 region has the DNA TGTGCCAGCAGCTTATCAGGGACAACTAATGAAAAACTGTTTTTT. The chain recombines TRBV9 with TRBJ1-4; TRBD1 might be the D (5 bases). This CDR3 comprises 15 residues. CDR1 and CDR2 from the germline V gene are SGDLS and YYNGEE. V was pared by 4 bases and J by 0 bases, with 10 bases between.

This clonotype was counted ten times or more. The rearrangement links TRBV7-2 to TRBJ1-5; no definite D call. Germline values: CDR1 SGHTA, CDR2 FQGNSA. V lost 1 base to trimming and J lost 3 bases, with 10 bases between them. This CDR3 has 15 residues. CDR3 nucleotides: TGTGCCAGCAGCTTAGAATTCGGGGACAATCAGCCCCAGCATTTT. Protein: CASSLEFGDNQPQHF.